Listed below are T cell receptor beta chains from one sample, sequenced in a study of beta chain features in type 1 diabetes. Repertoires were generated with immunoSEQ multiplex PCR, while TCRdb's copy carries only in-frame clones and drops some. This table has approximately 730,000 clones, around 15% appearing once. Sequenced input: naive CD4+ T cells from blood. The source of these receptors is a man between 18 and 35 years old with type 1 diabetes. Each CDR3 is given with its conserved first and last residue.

cdr3_aa: CASSPRRADYGYTF; j_call: TRBJ1-2; v_call: TRBV18
cdr3_aa: CSVESLAGGLDTQYF; j_call: TRBJ2-3; v_call: TRBV29-1
cdr3_aa: CASSPHGQGIPGELFF; j_call: TRBJ2-2; v_call: TRBV7-2
cdr3_aa: CATQGTSGGYNEQFF; j_call: TRBJ2-1; v_call: TRBV19
cdr3_aa: CASSARTGGYGNIQYF; j_call: TRBJ2-4; v_call: TRBV27
cdr3_aa: CASSRRANTEAFF; j_call: TRBJ1-1; v_call: TRBV7-3
cdr3_aa: CAISGDYTWETQYF; j_call: TRBJ2-5; v_call: TRBV10-3
cdr3_aa: CASSNGQAASYEQYF; j_call: TRBJ2-7; v_call: TRBV5-1
cdr3_aa: CASSSGQAQETQYF; j_call: TRBJ2-5; v_call: TRBV11-3
cdr3_aa: CASSQDVDSNYNEQFF; j_call: TRBJ2-1; v_call: TRBV4-1
cdr3_aa: CATQDTLGGNEQFF; j_call: TRBJ2-1; v_call: TRBV5-4
cdr3_aa: CAWSVRGSSYNSPLHF; j_call: TRBJ1-6; v_call: TRBV30
cdr3_aa: CASSSGGGQETQYF; j_call: TRBJ2-5; v_call: TRBV7-2
cdr3_aa: CASSYTSRGPNSPLHF; j_call: TRBJ1-6; v_call: TRBV6-5
cdr3_aa: CASSDSNLGDLSYEQYF; j_call: TRBJ2-7; v_call: TRBV25-1
cdr3_aa: CASSPPIGAGTDTQYF; j_call: TRBJ2-3; v_call: TRBV18
cdr3_aa: CASSDGLQNGYTF; j_call: TRBJ1-2; v_call: TRBV25-1